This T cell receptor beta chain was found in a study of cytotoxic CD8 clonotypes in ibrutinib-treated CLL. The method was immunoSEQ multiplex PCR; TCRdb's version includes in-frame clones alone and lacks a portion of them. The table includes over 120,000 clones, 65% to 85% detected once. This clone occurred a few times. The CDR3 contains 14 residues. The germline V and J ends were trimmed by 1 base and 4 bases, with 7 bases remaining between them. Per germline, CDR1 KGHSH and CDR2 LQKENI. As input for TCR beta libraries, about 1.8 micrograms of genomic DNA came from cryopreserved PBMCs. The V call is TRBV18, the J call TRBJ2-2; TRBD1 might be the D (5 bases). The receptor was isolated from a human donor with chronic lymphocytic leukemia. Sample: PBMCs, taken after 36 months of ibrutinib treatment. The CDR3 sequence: CASSPRQFTGELFF. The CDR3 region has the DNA TGTGCCAGCTCACCACGACAGTTCACCGGGGAGCTGTTTTTT.